The text below deals with one T cell receptor beta chain. Its antigen remains unknown. The V gene's germline CDR1 is MDHEN and CDR2 SYDVKM. The CDR3 is made up of 14 amino acids. V lost 4 bases to trimming and J lost 8 bases; unmatched junction nucleotides: 10. This PCR relied on a set of 60 Vbeta primers and 13 Jbeta primers. Here immunoSEQ multiplex PCR was the method, and the copy in TCRdb shows in-frame clones only, minus some. In the table there are roughly 140,000 clones, 70% to 90% of which are singletons. This sample was taken from a study of cytomegalovirus exposure and HLA in healthy donors. General study results and limits: V- and J-gene trimming in TCR beta was tied to a missense DCLRE1C variant by an analysis performed later. In an earlier analysis, about 87% or about 30%: the productive usage of most TCR beta V segments.

The specimen was PBMCs. The rearrangement links TRBV28 to TRBJ1-2, with TRBD1 matching 7 bases. The clonotype comes from a woman under 30 in good health and CMV-seronegative. CDR3 in DNA: TGTGCCAGCAGTTCCACGGACAGGATGATGGGCTACACCTTC. Protein sequence: CASSSTDRMMGYTF.